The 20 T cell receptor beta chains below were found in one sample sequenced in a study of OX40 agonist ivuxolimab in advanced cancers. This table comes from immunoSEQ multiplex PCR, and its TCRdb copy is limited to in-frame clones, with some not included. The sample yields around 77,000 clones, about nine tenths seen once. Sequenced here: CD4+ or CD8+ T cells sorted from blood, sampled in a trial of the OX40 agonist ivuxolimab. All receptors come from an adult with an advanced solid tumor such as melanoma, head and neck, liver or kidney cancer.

This CDR3 reads CASSPPDISSYGYTF. The CDR3, as DNA: TGCGCCAGCAGCCCCCCGGACATTTCCTCCTATGGCTACACCTTC. This sequence joins TRBV4-1 and TRBJ1-2, with D possibly TRBD1 on 5 matching bases. The CDR3 length is 15 residues. Trimming took off 4 bases at V and 4 bases at J, with 16 bases between the two ends. Germline CDR1 reads MGHRA; CDR2 reads YSYEKL.

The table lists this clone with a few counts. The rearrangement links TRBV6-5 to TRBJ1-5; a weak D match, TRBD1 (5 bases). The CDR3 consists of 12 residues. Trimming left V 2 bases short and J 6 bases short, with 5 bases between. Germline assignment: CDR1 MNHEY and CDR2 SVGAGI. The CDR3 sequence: CASSYQGQPQHF. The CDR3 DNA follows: TGTGCCAGCAGTTACCAGGGTCAGCCCCAGCATTTT.

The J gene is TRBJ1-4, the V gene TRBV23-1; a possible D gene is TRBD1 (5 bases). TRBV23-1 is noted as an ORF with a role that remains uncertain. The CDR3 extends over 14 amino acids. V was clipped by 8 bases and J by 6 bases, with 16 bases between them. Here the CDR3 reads CASPMTARDEKLFF. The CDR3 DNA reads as TGCGCCAGCCCGATGACAGCCCGGGATGAAAAACTGTTTTTT.

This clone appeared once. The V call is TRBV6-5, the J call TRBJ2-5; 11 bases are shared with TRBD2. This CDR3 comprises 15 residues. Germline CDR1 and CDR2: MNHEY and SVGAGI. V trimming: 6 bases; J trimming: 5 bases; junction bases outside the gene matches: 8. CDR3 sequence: CASSVLAGERETQYF. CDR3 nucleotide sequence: TGTGCCAGCAGCGTACTAGCGGGGGAGCGGGAGACCCAGTACTTC.

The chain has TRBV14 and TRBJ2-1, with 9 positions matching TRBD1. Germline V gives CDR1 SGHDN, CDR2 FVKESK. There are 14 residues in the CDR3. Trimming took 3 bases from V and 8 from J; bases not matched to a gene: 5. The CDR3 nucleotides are TGTGCCAGCAGCCAGTACAGGGGGCTGGATGAGCAGTTCTTC. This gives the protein CASSQYRGLDEQFF.

CDR3 loop: CASSPGNIQYF. CDR3 in DNA: TGTGCCAGCAGCCCAGGGAACATTCAGTACTTC. This chain connects TRBV28 to TRBJ2-4; possibly TRBD1 for D (5 bases). Looked up from germline, CDR1 is MDHEN and CDR2 is SYDVKM. Trimming removed 6 bases at V and 7 bases at J, with 7 bases between. The CDR3 is 11 residues long.

CDR3 DNA sequence: TGCGCCAGCAGCTTGGCCTATAGTCCGGGAACCGTCGCAGAGACCCAGTACTTC. Its translation is CASSLAYSPGTVAETQYF. This chain connects TRBV5-1 to TRBJ2-5, with a weak D call TRBD2 (5 bases). Trimming removed 0 bases at V and 4 bases at J, with 22 bases between. In germline, CDR1 is SGHRS, CDR2 YFSETQ. The CDR3 loop spans 18 amino acids.

CDR3 in DNA: TGTGCCTGGAGTGAAGCACTAGCGGGAGGCAGCACAGATACGCAGTATTTT. As protein: CAWSEALAGGSTDTQYF. The rearrangement joins TRBV30 to TRBJ2-3, with 12 bases identical to TRBD2. This CDR3 has 17 residues. Germline V gives CDR1 GTSNPN, CDR2 SVGIG (reference sequence). V was clipped by 1 base and J by 0 bases; unmatched bases: 5.

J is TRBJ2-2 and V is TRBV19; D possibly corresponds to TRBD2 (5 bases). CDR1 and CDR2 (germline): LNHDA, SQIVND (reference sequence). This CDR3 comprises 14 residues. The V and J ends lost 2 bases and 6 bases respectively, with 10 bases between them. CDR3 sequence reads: CASSIIAPPGELFF. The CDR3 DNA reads TGTGCCAGTAGTATAATAGCGCCGCCCGGGGAGCTGTTTTTT.

The DNA of the CDR3 is TGTGCCAGCAGCTTAGTACCAGGTGCCTACGAGCAGTACTTC. The encoded protein is CASSLVPGAYEQYF. This chain connects TRBV7-2 to TRBJ2-7; D is undetermined. Germline V CDR1 and CDR2: SGHTA, FQGNSA. V shed 1 base and J shed 2 bases, with 9 bases lying between them. The CDR3 totals 14 residues.

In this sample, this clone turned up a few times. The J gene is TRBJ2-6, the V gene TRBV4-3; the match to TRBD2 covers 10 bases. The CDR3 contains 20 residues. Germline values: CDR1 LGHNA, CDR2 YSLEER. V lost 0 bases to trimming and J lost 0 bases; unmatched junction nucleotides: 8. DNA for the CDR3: TGCGCCAGCAGCCAAGAATGGCTAGCGGGAGTCAACTCTGGGGCCAACGTCCTGACTTTC. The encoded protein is CASSQEWLAGVNSGANVLTF.

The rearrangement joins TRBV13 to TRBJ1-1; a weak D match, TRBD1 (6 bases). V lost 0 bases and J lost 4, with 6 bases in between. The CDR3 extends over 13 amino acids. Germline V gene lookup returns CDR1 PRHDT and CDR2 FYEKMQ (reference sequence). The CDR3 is CASSLGGGTEAFF. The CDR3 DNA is TGTGCCAGCAGCTTAGGAGGGGGCACTGAAGCTTTCTTT. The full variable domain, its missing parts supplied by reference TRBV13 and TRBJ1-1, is AAGVIQSPRHLIKEKRETATLKCYPIPRHDTVYWYQQGPGQDPQFLISFYEKMQSDKGSIPDRFSAQQFSDYHSELNMSSLELGDSALYFCASSLGGGTEAFFGQGTRLTVV.

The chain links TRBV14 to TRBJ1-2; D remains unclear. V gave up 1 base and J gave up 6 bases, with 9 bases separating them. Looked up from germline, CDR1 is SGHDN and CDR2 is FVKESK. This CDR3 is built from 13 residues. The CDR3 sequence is CASSQGGLDGYTF. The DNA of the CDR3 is TGTGCCAGCAGCCAAGGTGGACTGGATGGCTACACCTTC.

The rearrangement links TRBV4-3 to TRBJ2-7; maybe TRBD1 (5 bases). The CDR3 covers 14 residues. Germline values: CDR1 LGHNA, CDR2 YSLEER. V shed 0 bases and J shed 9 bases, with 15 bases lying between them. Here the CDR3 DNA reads TGCGCCAGCAGCCAAGAGGCAGGGCCGTTAGGGCAGTACTTC. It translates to CASSQEAGPLGQYF.

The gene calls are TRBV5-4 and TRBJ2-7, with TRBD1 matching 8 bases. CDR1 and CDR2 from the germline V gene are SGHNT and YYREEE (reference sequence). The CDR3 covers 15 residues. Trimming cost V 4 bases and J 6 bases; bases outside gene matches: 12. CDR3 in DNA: TGTGCCAGCAGCCCCGACCAGGGGGCTTTAATCGAGCAGTACTTC. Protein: CASSPDQGALIEQYF.

CDR3 amino acids: CASSIFSGPSNEQFF. Written as DNA, the CDR3 is TGTGCCAGTAGTATTTTTAGCGGGCCTTCCAATGAGCAGTTCTTC. The chain uses TRBV19 and TRBJ2-1; 7 bases align to TRBD2. Germline V gene lookup returns CDR1 LNHDA and CDR2 SQIVND (reference sequence). V dropped 3 bases and J dropped 6; count of bases not matched to a gene: 8. The CDR3 runs to 15 residues.

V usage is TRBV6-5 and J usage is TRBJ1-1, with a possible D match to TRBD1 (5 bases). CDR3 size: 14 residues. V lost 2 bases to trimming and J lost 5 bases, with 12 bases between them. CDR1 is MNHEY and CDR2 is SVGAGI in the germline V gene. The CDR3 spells CASSYGRWGTEAFF. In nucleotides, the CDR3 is TGTGCCAGCAGTTACGGCAGGTGGGGGACTGAAGCTTTCTTT.

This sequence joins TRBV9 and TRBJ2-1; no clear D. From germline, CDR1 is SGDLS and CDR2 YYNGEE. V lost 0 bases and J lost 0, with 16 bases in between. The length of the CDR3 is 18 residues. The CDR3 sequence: CASSVVASRFGSYNEQFF. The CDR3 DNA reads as TGTGCCAGCAGCGTAGTGGCCAGTCGGTTCGGCTCCTACAATGAGCAGTTCTTC.

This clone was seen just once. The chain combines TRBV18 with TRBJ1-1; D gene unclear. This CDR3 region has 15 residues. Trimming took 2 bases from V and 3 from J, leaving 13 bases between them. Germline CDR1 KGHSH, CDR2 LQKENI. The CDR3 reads CASSPFVGVDTEAFF. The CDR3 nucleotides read TGTGCCAGCTCACCATTCGTCGGGGTGGACACTGAAGCTTTCTTT.

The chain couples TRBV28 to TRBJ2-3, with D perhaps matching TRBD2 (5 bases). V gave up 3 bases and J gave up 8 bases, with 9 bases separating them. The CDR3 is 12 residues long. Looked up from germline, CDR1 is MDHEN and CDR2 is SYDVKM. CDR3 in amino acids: CASSFEGRTQYF. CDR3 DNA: TGTGCCAGCAGTTTTGAGGGTCGTACGCAGTATTTT.